The entry below describes one T cell receptor (beta chain). Its cognate antigen is unknown. A clone one base away is much larger, so this may be a read error. Between the trimmed V and J ends, which lost 6 bases and 0 bases, there was a span of 11 bases. Germline V gene sequence: CDR1 MDHEN, CDR2 SYDVKM. CDR3 length equals 14 residues. CDR3 regions were amplified by Arm-PCR using iRepertoire HTBI primers to build TCR beta libraries. Each CDR3 protein is one row after TCRdb ran MiXCR on the multiplex PCR reads. The data contain about 400,000 distinct CDR3 sequences, more than 20% of them singletons. Time point: persistent/refractory GD, antithyroid drugs over 5 years with positive TRAb. PBMCs were the source of the RNA used for TCR sequencing. As a group, patients came from one endocrinology department in Xi'an, China. This entry belongs to a study of regulatory T cells in long-lasting Graves disease. Study-wide findings and caveats: Persistent disease was characterized by preferential usage of TRBV28, TRBJ1-2 and TRBJ2-5.

The starting material was peripheral blood mononuclear cells (PBMCs), obtained when the disease was refractory, from a patient treated with antithyroid drugs. The chain carries TRBV28 and TRBJ1-1; unclear D gene. This TCR was sampled from a female donor with Graves disease. Here the CDR3 DNA reads TGTGCCAGCAGAGTCTGTTCATTGAACACTGAAGCTTTCTTT. Translating gives CASRVCSLNTEAFF.